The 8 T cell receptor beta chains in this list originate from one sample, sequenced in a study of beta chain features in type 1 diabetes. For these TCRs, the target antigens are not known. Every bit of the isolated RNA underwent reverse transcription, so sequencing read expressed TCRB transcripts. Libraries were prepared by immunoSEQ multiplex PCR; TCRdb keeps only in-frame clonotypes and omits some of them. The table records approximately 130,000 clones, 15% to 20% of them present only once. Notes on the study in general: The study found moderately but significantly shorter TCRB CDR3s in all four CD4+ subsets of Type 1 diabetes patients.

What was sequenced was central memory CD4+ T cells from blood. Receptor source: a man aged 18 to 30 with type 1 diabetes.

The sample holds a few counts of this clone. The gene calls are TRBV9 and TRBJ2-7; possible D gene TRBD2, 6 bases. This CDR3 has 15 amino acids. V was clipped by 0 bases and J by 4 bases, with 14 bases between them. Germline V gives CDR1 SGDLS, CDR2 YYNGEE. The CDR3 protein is CASSVAEGGGYEQYF. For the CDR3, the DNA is TGTGCCAGCAGCGTAGCAGAGGGAGGAGGGTACGAGCAGTACTTC. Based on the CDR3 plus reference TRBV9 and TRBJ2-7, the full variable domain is DSGVTQTPKHLITATGQRVTLRCSPRSGDLSVYWYQQSLDQGLQFLIQYYNGEERAKGNILERFSAQQFPDLHSELNLSSLELGDSALYFCASSVAEGGGYEQYFGPGTRLTVT.

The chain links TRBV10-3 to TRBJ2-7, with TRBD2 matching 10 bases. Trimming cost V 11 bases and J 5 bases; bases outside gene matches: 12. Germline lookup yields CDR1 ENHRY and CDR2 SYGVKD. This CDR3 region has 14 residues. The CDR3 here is CASLSGGAENEQYF. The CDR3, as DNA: TGTGCCTCCTTAAGCGGGGGGGCCGAAAACGAGCAGTACTTC.

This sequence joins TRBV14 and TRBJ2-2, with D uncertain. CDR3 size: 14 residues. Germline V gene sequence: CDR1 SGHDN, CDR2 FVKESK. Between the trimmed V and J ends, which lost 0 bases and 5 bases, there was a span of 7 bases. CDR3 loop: CASSQEVGTGELFF. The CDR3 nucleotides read TGTGCCAGCAGCCAAGAAGTAGGGACCGGGGAGCTGTTTTTT.

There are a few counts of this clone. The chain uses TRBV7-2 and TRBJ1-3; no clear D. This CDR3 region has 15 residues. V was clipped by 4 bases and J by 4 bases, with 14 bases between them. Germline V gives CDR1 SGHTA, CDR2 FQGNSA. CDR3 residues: CASSYFLGSGNTIYF. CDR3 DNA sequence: TGTGCCAGCAGCTATTTCTTAGGATCCGGAAACACCATATATTTT.

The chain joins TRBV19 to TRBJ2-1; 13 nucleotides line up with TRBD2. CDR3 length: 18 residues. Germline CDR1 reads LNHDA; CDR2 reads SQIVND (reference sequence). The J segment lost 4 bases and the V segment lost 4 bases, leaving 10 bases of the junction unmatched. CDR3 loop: CASSRGTSGEVRYNEQFF. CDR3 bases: TGTGCCAGTAGTAGAGGGACTAGCGGGGAGGTTAGATACAATGAGCAGTTCTTC.

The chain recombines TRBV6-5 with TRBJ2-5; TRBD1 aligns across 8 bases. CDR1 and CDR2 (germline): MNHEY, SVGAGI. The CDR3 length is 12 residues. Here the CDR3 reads CVGDRPQETQYF. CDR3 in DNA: TGTGTCGGGGACAGGCCGCAAGAGACCCAGTACTTC.

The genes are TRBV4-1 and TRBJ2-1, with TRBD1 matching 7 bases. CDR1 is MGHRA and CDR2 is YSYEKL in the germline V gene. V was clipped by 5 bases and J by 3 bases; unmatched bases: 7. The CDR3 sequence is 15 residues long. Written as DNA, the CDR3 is TGCGCCAGCAGCGCTCTTCCAGGGGGCTACAATGAGCAGTTCTTC. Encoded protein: CASSALPGGYNEQFF.

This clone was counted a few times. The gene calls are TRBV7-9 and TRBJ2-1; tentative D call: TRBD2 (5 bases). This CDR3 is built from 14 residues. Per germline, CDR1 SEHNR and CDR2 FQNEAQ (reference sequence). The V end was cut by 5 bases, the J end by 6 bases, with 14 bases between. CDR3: CASSGRTRGNEQFF. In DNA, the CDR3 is TGTGCCAGCAGCGGACGTACTAGAGGCAATGAGCAGTTCTTC. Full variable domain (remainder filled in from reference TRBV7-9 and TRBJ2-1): DTGVSQNPRHKITKRGQNVTFRCDPISEHNRLYWYRQTLGQGPEFLTYFQNEAQLEKSRLLSDRFSAERPKGSFSTLEIQRTEQGDSAMYLCASSGRTRGNEQFFGPGTRLTVL.